This T cell receptor beta chain was sequenced for a study of cytomegalovirus exposure and HLA in healthy donors. With regard to this clone: Its antigen is not known.

Germline values: CDR1 SGHAT, CDR2 FQDESV (reference sequence). V gave up 4 bases and J gave up 2 bases; unmatched junction bases: 2. The CDR3 has 16 amino acids. Findings and limits, study-wide: An analysis done earlier found most TCR beta V segments productive about 87% or about 30% of the time.

The PCR contained 60 Vbeta and 13 Jbeta primers. Profiling relied on immunoSEQ multiplex PCR, and the TCRdb table lists in-frame clones only, not all of them. The sample holds about 85,000 clones, about 80% seen once. The rearrangement joins TRBV11-1 to TRBJ2-1, with 13 bases identical to TRBD2. The clonotype was recovered from a woman in her 50s in good health and CMV-seropositive. The material sequenced was PBMCs. The CDR3 nucleotides are TGTGCCAGCAGCTGGGGACTAGCGGGAACCTACAATGAGCAGTTCTTC. Protein: CASSWGLAGTYNEQFF.